A single sample is the source of the 16 T cell receptor beta chains below, sequenced in a study of shared clonotypes between healthy human individuals. Sequencing used immunoSEQ multiplex PCR; TCRdb keeps in-frame clones, though not all of them. Of a few hundred thousand clones detected, around 78% appear once; the ten largest clones hold around 12%. The sample comprised PBMCs. These receptors were collected from a woman aged 40 to 50 in good health. Some clones in this sample may be carry-over from other donors' samples.

CDR3: CASSQDLGGVYGYTF. The CDR3, as DNA: TGTGCCAGCAGCCAAGATTTAGGTGGGGTCTATGGCTACACCTTC. V gene TRBV4-2 combines with J gene TRBJ1-2, with no clear D. Germline V gene data show CDR1 as LGHNA and CDR2 as YNFKEQ. Trimming shortened V by 0 bases and J by 4 bases, and 12 bases separated the two germline ends. This CDR3 comprises 15 residues.

This clone was seen only a few times. The chain joins TRBV20-1 to TRBJ1-1; D gene ambiguous. Trimming removed 4 bases at V and 7 bases at J, with 7 bases between. The CDR3 has 10 amino acids. In germline, CDR1 is DFQATT, CDR2 SNEGSKA (reference sequence). The CDR3 bases are TGCAGTGCTATTGTAGTTGAAGCTTTCTTT. Translating it yields CSAIVVEAFF.

The chain links TRBV18 to TRBJ2-7, with 8 bases aligning to TRBD1. Germline V lookup: CDR1 KGHSH, CDR2 LQKENI. The CDR3 has 13 amino acids. Trimming removed 2 bases from V and 6 bases from J; junction bases left unmatched: 3. The CDR3 DNA reads TGTGCCAGCTCACCAGGACAGGGCGGCGAGCAGTACTTC. Translated: CASSPGQGGEQYF.

The chain joins TRBV7-3 to TRBJ2-3; TRBD2 agrees at 9 bases. The J segment lost 2 bases and the V segment lost 6 bases, leaving 6 bases of the junction unmatched. Looked up from germline, CDR1 is SGHTA and CDR2 is FQGTGA. The CDR3 spans 15 residues. CDR3 residues: CASSRLAAPTDTQYF. In DNA form, the CDR3 reads TGTGCCAGCAGTAGACTAGCGGCCCCCACAGATACGCAGTATTTT. The full variable domain, in which reference TRBV7-3 and TRBJ2-3 provide the parts outside the CDR3, is GAGVSQTPSNKVTEKGKYVELRCDPISGHTALYWYRQSLGQGPEFLIYFQGTGAADDSGLPNDRFFAVRPEGSVSTLKIQRTERGDSAVYLCASSRLAAPTDTQYFGPGTRLTVL.

The genes are TRBV19 and TRBJ1-1; D call uncertain. In germline, CDR1 is LNHDA, CDR2 SQIVND (reference sequence). The V and J ends lost 0 bases and 10 bases respectively, with 12 bases between them. The length of the CDR3 is 13 residues. The CDR3 nucleotides read TGTGCCAGTAGTATAGATTCAAGGGCCGGAGCTTTCTTT. Amino acid sequence: CASSIDSRAGAFF.

The chain is built from TRBV6-4 and TRBJ1-4; 7 bases align to TRBD1. The length of the CDR3 is 15 residues. Germline V gene data show CDR1 as MRHNA and CDR2 as SNTAGT. With 8 bases clipped from V and 3 bases from J, the junction kept 9 bases outside the gene matches. The CDR3: CASGYRQGPNEKLFF. The CDR3 DNA follows: TGTGCCAGCGGCTACCGACAGGGCCCTAATGAAAAACTGTTTTTT.

This sequence joins TRBV15 and TRBJ1-5; D possibly corresponds to TRBD1 (5 bases). Germline assignment: CDR1 LNHNV and CDR2 YYDKDF (reference sequence). The CDR3 has 14 amino acids. Trimming left V 1 base short and J 15 bases short, with 19 bases between. The CDR3 DNA follows: TGTGCCACCAGCAGAGTGGACTCCGGGGGTGTAATGCATTTT. This sequence encodes CATSRVDSGGVMHF.

This clone has more than one count but fewer than ten. This rearrangement joins TRBV7-2 to TRBJ1-3; maybe TRBD1 (5 bases). From germline, CDR1 is SGHTA and CDR2 FQGNSA. This CDR3 is 13 amino acids long. V lost 4 bases and J 3 bases, leaving 7 bases between the germline ends. The CDR3 region has the DNA TGTGCCAGCAGCTCAGGGTTTGGAAACACCATATATTTT. As protein: CASSSGFGNTIYF. The complete variable domain, with remaining parts taken from reference TRBV7-2 and TRBJ1-3, reads GAGVSQSPSNKVTEKGKDVELRCDPISGHTALYWYRQSLGQGLEFLIYFQGNSAPDKSGLPSDRFSAERTGGSVSTLTIQRTQQEDSAVYLCASSSGFGNTIYFGEGSWLTVV.

The chain is built from TRBV2 and TRBJ1-3, with 8 bases identical to TRBD1. The CDR3 length is 14 residues. J lost 4 bases, V lost 6 bases, and 5 bases had no gene match. Per the germline V gene, CDR1 is SNHLY and CDR2 is FYNNEI. CDR3 in amino acids: CASRNRGFGNTIYF. CDR3 bases: TGTGCCAGCAGAAACAGGGGGTTCGGAAACACCATATATTTT.

As for this clone: This likely came from a read error, as a far larger clone is one base away. V is TRBV2 and J is TRBJ2-7; possibly TRBD2 for D (6 bases). Germline loops: CDR1 SNHLY, CDR2 FYNNEI. The CDR3 consists of 14 residues. Trimming cost V 7 bases and J 3 bases, with 16 bases left between them. The CDR3 region is CASIGLPFVYEQYF. The CDR3 DNA follows: TGTGCCAGCATTGGACTACCATTCGTCTACGAGCAGTACTTC.

The chain uses TRBV18 and TRBJ1-2, with D perhaps matching TRBD1 (5 bases). CDR3 size: 16 residues. Germline V gene sequence: CDR1 KGHSH, CDR2 LQKENI. The ends were cut back, 0 bases at V and 6 bases at J, with 17 bases in the middle. The CDR3 DNA reads TGTGCCAGCTCACCACCGTTTCAGGGCAACGTCCATGGCTACACCTTC. Translated: CASSPPFQGNVHGYTF.

This chain connects TRBV7-8 to TRBJ2-5; D is undetermined. Per germline, CDR1 SGHVS and CDR2 FQNEAQ. The CDR3 runs 13 residues. With 4 bases removed from V and 5 bases from J, the gap between germline ends came to 11 bases. The CDR3: CASSSSPRETQYF. DNA of the CDR3: TGTGCCAGCAGCTCAAGTCCCCGGGAGACCCAGTACTTC.

This clone was observed a single time. The chain recombines TRBV6-6 with TRBJ1-2; D is perhaps TRBD1 (6 bases). The CDR3 is 15 amino acids. Deletions cut 5 bases from V and 6 bases from J, with 19 bases between. Germline V lookup: CDR1 MNHNY, CDR2 SVGAGI (reference sequence). The CDR3 is CASSISRGIEDGYTF. In nucleotides, the CDR3 is TGTGCCAGCAGTATCAGCAGGGGAATTGAAGATGGCTACACCTTC.

About this clone: A far larger clone is a single base away, which makes a read error likely. In this CDR3 the conserved last residue, phenylalanine or tryptophan, is missing, so a read error is likely. The chain employs TRBV25-1 and TRBJ2-3; D is unresolved. Deletions cut 7 bases from V and 7 bases from J, with 9 bases between. From germline, CDR1 is MGHDK and CDR2 SYGVNS. The CDR3 sequence is 11 residues long. CDR3 residues: CASTQSHTQYL. The CDR3 bases are TGTGCCAGCACGCAGTCACATACGCAGTATCTT.

V is TRBV5-4 and J is TRBJ1-4, with 11 bases lining up with TRBD1. Germline V CDR1 and CDR2: SGHNT, YYREEE (reference sequence). Trimming took 4 bases from V and 7 from J; bases not matched to a gene: 6. The CDR3 has 15 residues. CDR3 nucleotide sequence: TGTGCCAGCAGCGTGGACAGGGGGCCTACTGAAAAACTGTTTTTT. It yields the protein CASSVDRGPTEKLFF.

This rearrangement joins TRBV7-9 to TRBJ2-7, with 9 bases that match TRBD1. The CDR3 loop spans 16 amino acids. With 5 bases clipped from V and 5 bases from J, the junction kept 13 bases outside the gene matches. The V gene's germline CDR1 is SEHNR and CDR2 FQNEAQ (reference sequence). CDR3 DNA: TGTGCCAGCAGCCGGACAGGGGCCATCCGTGCCCACGAGCAGTACTTC. It codes for CASSRTGAIRAHEQYF.